What follows are 32 T cell receptor beta chains derived from one specimen sequenced in a study of siplizumab effects on memory and regulatory T cells. Here immunoSEQ multiplex PCR was the method, and the copy in TCRdb shows in-frame clones only, minus some. Counted here are about 85,000 clones, 95% occurring once; the ten biggest clones make up around a sixth. What was sequenced was CD8+ T cells sorted from blood. These receptors all stem from a human donor in good health.

The DNA of the CDR3 is TGTGCCAGCGTAGGGGCCCTGGGGACCAAAAACATTCAGTACTTC. Protein product: CASVGALGTKNIQYF. The chain links TRBV2 to TRBJ2-4, with TRBD1 as a possible D gene (5 bases). V was trimmed by 8 bases and J by 2 bases, leaving 16 bases between them. CDR1 and CDR2 (germline): SNHLY, FYNNEI. The CDR3 runs to 15 residues.

The rearrangement links TRBV6-1 to TRBJ2-1; 7 nucleotides line up with TRBD2. From germline, CDR1 is MNHNS and CDR2 SASEGT. The CDR3 consists of 13 residues. V lost 3 bases and J lost 10; bases outside the gene matches: 6. In DNA form, the CDR3 reads TGTGCCAGCAGTGATGCGGGAGTTCTGGAGCAGTTCTTC. Amino acids: CASSDAGVLEQFF.

The chain joins TRBV21-1 to TRBJ2-2; the table's D call TRBD1 went unverified against the DNA. TRBV21-1 counts as a pseudogene. The CDR3 is 15 amino acids. In DNA, the CDR3 is TGTGCCAGCATGAGCAGGGGGCGGCACACCGGGGAGCTGTTTTTT. Translating it yields CASMSRGRHTGELFF.

The gene calls are TRBV6-6 and TRBJ2-7; D remains ambiguous. Germline V lookup: CDR1 MNHNY, CDR2 SVGAGI (reference sequence). This CDR3 has 14 residues. Deletions cut 5 bases from V and 2 bases from J, with 13 bases between. CDR3: CASSHPLVAYEQYF. The CDR3, as DNA: TGTGCCAGCAGTCACCCTCTAGTAGCCTACGAGCAGTACTTC.

The J gene is TRBJ1-1, the V gene TRBV19; D call uncertain. Deletions cut 9 bases from V and 1 base from J, with 12 bases between. The CDR3 is 13 amino acids. CDR1 and CDR2 from the germline V gene are LNHDA and SQIVND (reference sequence). The CDR3 DNA follows: TGTGCCAGCCGACCTACAGCGAACACTGAAGCTTTCTTT. Translation: CASRPTANTEAFF.

J is TRBJ2-5 and V is TRBV27; TRBD1 aligns across 9 bases. CDR1 MNHEY and CDR2 SMNVEV come from the germline V gene (reference sequence). The CDR3 is made up of 14 amino acids. Trimming cost V 0 bases and J 7 bases; bases outside gene matches: 3. The CDR3: CASSLSWGQGTQYF. DNA for the CDR3: TGTGCCAGCAGTTTATCCTGGGGACAGGGGACCCAGTACTTC.

This clone showed up just once. This rearrangement joins TRBV19 to TRBJ2-7, with D perhaps TRBD2 (6 bases). The CDR3 length is 13 residues. Germline V CDR1 and CDR2: LNHDA, SQIVND (reference sequence). V was clipped by 8 bases and J by 6 bases, with 17 bases between them. The CDR3 is CASSPTRGFEQYF. CDR3 coding DNA: TGTGCCAGTTCTCCGACTCGGGGGTTCGAGCAGTACTTC.

V usage is TRBV19 and J usage is TRBJ1-1; D is possibly TRBD1 (6 bases). The CDR3 consists of 14 residues. V was cut by 7 bases and J by 0 bases, with 12 bases left in between. The V gene's germline CDR1 is LNHDA and CDR2 SQIVND (reference sequence). This CDR3 is CASIQGSLNTEAFF. CDR3 DNA: TGTGCCAGTATACAGGGATCTTTGAACACTGAAGCTTTCTTT.

The CDR3 here is CASLSPGELFF. The CDR3 region has the DNA TGTGCCAGTCTTTCTCCCGGGGAGCTGTTTTTT. The chain employs TRBV6-6 and TRBJ2-2, with D uncertain. This CDR3 is built from 11 residues. The V and J ends lost 9 bases and 6 bases respectively, with 8 bases between them. Germline V gives CDR1 MNHNY, CDR2 SVGAGI (reference sequence).

The CDR3 loop reads CASSLRGRDEKLFF. CDR3 DNA: TGTGCCAGCAGCCTAAGAGGAAGGGATGAAAAACTGTTTTTT. The V and J genes are TRBV13 and TRBJ1-4, with D unresolved. Per germline, CDR1 PRHDT and CDR2 FYEKMQ (reference sequence). V was shortened by 5 bases and J by 6 bases, with 13 bases between the two germline ends. This CDR3 has 14 residues.

This rearrangement joins TRBV5-1 to TRBJ2-5; 10 nucleotides match TRBD2. The DNA end is more similar to TRBJ2-7, so the J call may be wrong. Germline CDR1 is SGHRS and CDR2 is YFSETQ. CDR3 length: 16 amino acids. The CDR3 bases are TGCGCCAGCAGCTCTTCTAGCGGGAGTTATCGATACGAGCAGTACTTC. Translation gives CASSSSSGSYRYEQYF.

This sequence joins TRBV5-5 and TRBJ1-2; D ambiguous. The CDR3 has 12 amino acids. The germline V gene has CDR1 SGHKS and CDR2 YYEKEE (reference sequence). Trimming took 4 bases from V and 6 from J, leaving 10 bases between them. In nucleotides, the CDR3 is TGTGCCAGCAGCCACGGTGGCGATGGCTACACCTTC. The encoded protein is CASSHGGDGYTF.

The chain employs TRBV19 and TRBJ1-2; D is uncertain. This CDR3 is 15 amino acids long. V lost 5 bases, J lost 5 bases, and 18 bases lay in between. Germline CDR1 reads LNHDA; CDR2 reads SQIVND (reference sequence). The CDR3 loop reads CASSPTSSTAYGYTF. CDR3 coding DNA: TGTGCCAGTAGTCCCACCTCATCCACGGCGTATGGCTACACCTTC.

The chain employs TRBV5-4 and TRBJ2-3, with 13 bases lining up with TRBD2. The ends lost 0 bases at V and 0 bases at J; junction bases unmatched: 7. Looked up from germline, CDR1 is SGHNT and CDR2 is YYREEE (reference sequence). The CDR3 is made up of 19 amino acids. CDR3 bases: TGTGCCAGCAGCTTGGGGACCCCACTAGCGGGAGGGAGCACAGATACGCAGTATTTT. This encodes CASSLGTPLAGGSTDTQYF.

This clone is a singleton in its sample. The V gene is TRBV29-1, the J gene TRBJ2-3; the D gene is possibly TRBD2 (5 bases). Germline assignment: CDR1 SQVTM and CDR2 ANQGSEA. V gave up 7 bases and J gave up 4 bases, with 15 bases separating them. The CDR3 loop spans 13 amino acids. CDR3 region: CSAGNLLPDTQYF. The CDR3 region has the DNA TGCAGCGCCGGGAACTTGCTCCCAGATACGCAGTATTTT.

The chain employs TRBV6-6 and TRBJ1-4; a possible D gene is TRBD1 (5 bases). V lost 8 bases, J lost 7 bases, and 8 bases lay in between. Germline assignment: CDR1 MNHNY and CDR2 SVGAGI (reference sequence). This CDR3 has 11 amino acids. The CDR3 bases are TGTGCCAGCCTCGGGGGTGAAAAACTGTTTTTT. This sequence encodes CASLGGEKLFF.

This sequence joins TRBV29-1 and TRBJ2-6; TRBD2 might be the D (6 bases). Germline CDR1 reads SQVTM; CDR2 reads ANQGSEA. The V and J ends lost 4 bases and 2 bases respectively, with 24 bases between them. The CDR3 contains 19 residues. DNA of the CDR3: TGCAGCGTTGCGGGGGTCTTGGGCGAGGAAGCCGCTGGGGCCAACGTCCTGACTTTC. It is translated as CSVAGVLGEEAAGANVLTF.

V usage is TRBV5-8 and J usage is TRBJ2-1; perhaps TRBD2 as D (6 bases). Trimming pared 2 bases from V and 5 bases from J, leaving 11 bases between. CDR3 size: 14 residues. From germline, CDR1 is SGHTS and CDR2 YDEGEE. The CDR3 DNA follows: TGTGCCAGCAGCTTCCGGGACTTAAACAATGAGCAGTTCTTC. This gives the protein CASSFRDLNNEQFF. The full variable domain, completed using reference TRBV5-8 and TRBJ2-1, is EAGVTQSPTHLIKTRGQQATLRCSPISGHTSVYWYQQALGLGLQFLLWYDEGEERNRGNFPPRFSGRQFPNYSSELNVNALELEDSALYLCASSFRDLNNEQFFGPGTRLTVL.

V usage is TRBV19 and J usage is TRBJ2-7; the match to TRBD1 covers 8 bases. Germline CDR1 and CDR2: LNHDA and SQIVND (reference sequence). Germline trimming cut 5 bases from V and 2 bases from J; bases unmatched to any gene: 8. The CDR3 runs 15 residues. CDR3 sequence: CASSSGQAFTYEQYF. CDR3 in DNA: TGTGCCAGTAGTTCGGGACAGGCCTTTACCTACGAGCAGTACTTC. The full variable domain, completed using reference TRBV19 and TRBJ2-7, is DGGITQSPKYLFRKEGQNVTLSCEQNLNHDAMYWYRQDPGQGLRLIYYSQIVNDFQKGDIAEGYSVSREKKESFPLTVTSAQKNPTAFYLCASSSGQAFTYEQYFGPGTRLTVT.

A single count supports this clone. The chain joins TRBV4-1 to TRBJ2-7; D not certain. Germline CDR1 is MGHRA and CDR2 is YSYEKL. The V gene lost 4 bases and the J gene lost 2 bases, with 9 bases spanning the gap. This CDR3 spans 13 amino acids. This CDR3 is CASSLPGTYEQYF. CDR3 nucleotide sequence: TGCGCCAGCAGCCTCCCAGGCACCTACGAGCAGTACTTC.

The genes are TRBV21-1 and TRBJ2-1; the D call of TRBD2 is as the table states it, not checked on the DNA. TRBV21-1 is deemed a pseudogene. The CDR3 totals 15 residues. In DNA form, the CDR3 reads TGTGCCAGCAGCGCACGGACTGGAAACTGCGATGAGCAGTTCTTC. This sequence encodes CASSARTGNCDEQFF.

This chain joins TRBV4-1 and TRBJ2-3; D is perhaps TRBD2 (5 bases). Germline values: CDR1 MGHRA, CDR2 YSYEKL. Trimming took off 1 base at V and 6 bases at J, with 14 bases between the two ends. There are 15 residues in the CDR3. The CDR3 DNA reads TGCGCCAGCAGCCAAGGAGGGCGGCCCGGGGATACGCAGTATTTT. Translating it yields CASSQGGRPGDTQYF.

The gene calls are TRBV19 and TRBJ1-5, with no clear D. Germline lookup yields CDR1 LNHDA and CDR2 SQIVND (reference sequence). This CDR3 has 12 residues. The V and J ends lost 3 bases and 4 bases respectively, with 4 bases between them. For the CDR3, the DNA is TGTGCCAGTAGTATGGGGAATCAGCCCCAGCATTTT. This codes for CASSMGNQPQHF.

The gene calls are TRBV30 and TRBJ1-3; D is undetermined. V was shortened by 4 bases and J by 3 bases, with 4 bases between the two germline ends. The CDR3 sequence is 11 residues long. Germline values: CDR1 GTSNPN, CDR2 SVGIG (reference sequence). Written as DNA, the CDR3 is TGTGCCTGGACCCATGGAAACACCATATATTTT. Translation: CAWTHGNTIYF.

In this sample, this clone turned up once. This chain joins TRBV25-1 and TRBJ1-1; D unresolved. The CDR3 has 11 residues. The germline V and J ends were trimmed by 10 bases and 1 base, with 7 bases remaining between them. Per the germline V gene, CDR1 is MGHDK and CDR2 is SYGVNS. The chain's CDR3 is CATDKNTEAFF. For the CDR3, the DNA is TGTGCCACCGACAAGAACACTGAAGCTTTCTTT. Combining the CDR3 with reference TRBV25-1 and TRBJ1-1 gives the whole variable domain EADIYQTPRYLVIGTGKKITLECSQTMGHDKMYWYQQDPGMELHLIHYSYGVNSTEKGDLSSESTVSRIRTEHFPLTLESARPSHTSQYLCATDKNTEAFFGQGTRLTVV.

This chain connects TRBV5-6 to TRBJ2-1; the match to TRBD2 covers 11 bases. The CDR3 length is 18 residues. The V gene end was trimmed by 4 bases and the J gene end by 0 bases; junction bases not matched to a gene: 9. Looked up from germline, CDR1 is SGHDT and CDR2 is YYEEEE. CDR3 amino acids: CASSARTSGFISYNEQFF. CDR3 coding DNA: TGTGCCAGCAGCGCCCGGACTAGCGGGTTTATCTCCTACAATGAGCAGTTCTTC. The full variable domain, completed using reference TRBV5-6 and TRBJ2-1, is DAGVTQSPTHLIKTRGQQVTLRCSPKSGHDTVSWYQQALGQGPQFIFQYYEEEERQRGNFPDRFSGHQFPNYSSELNVNALLLGDSALYLCASSARTSGFISYNEQFFGPGTRLTVL.

The chain combines TRBV4-1 with TRBJ2-7; TRBD1 is a possible D gene (5 bases). This CDR3 is built from 11 residues. Trimming removed 2 bases from V and 6 bases from J, with 5 bases in between. From germline, CDR1 is MGHRA and CDR2 YSYEKL. This chain's CDR3 is CASSQQGEQYF. For the CDR3, the DNA is TGCGCCAGCAGCCAACAGGGCGAGCAGTACTTC.

V and J are TRBV19 and TRBJ2-1, with D tentatively TRBD1 or TRBD2 (5 bases each). From germline, CDR1 is LNHDA and CDR2 SQIVND (reference sequence). This CDR3 is 15 amino acids long. V was trimmed by 3 bases and J by 4 bases, leaving 13 bases between them. The CDR3 nucleotides read TGTGCCAGTAGTATCGCCCAGGGACCTTACAATGAGCAGTTCTTC. Its protein is CASSIAQGPYNEQFF.

V gene TRBV13 combines with J gene TRBJ1-4; 9 positions match TRBD1. After removal of 6 bases from V and 2 bases from J, the junction contained 4 bases not matched to a gene. The CDR3 runs to 15 residues. In germline, CDR1 is PRHDT, CDR2 FYEKMQ (reference sequence). CDR3 nucleotide sequence: TGTGCCAGCAGGAACAGGGGGCCTACTAATGAAAAACTGTTTTTT. It codes for CASRNRGPTNEKLFF.

This clone was picked up a small number of times. The V gene is TRBV28, the J gene TRBJ1-2, with TRBD1 identical over 7 bases. This CDR3 comprises 14 residues. Germline CDR1 is MDHEN and CDR2 is SYDVKM. V lost 1 base and J lost 5; bases outside the gene matches: 4. CDR3 residues: CASSLYGTEYGYTF. In nucleotides, the CDR3 is TGTGCCAGCAGTTTATACGGGACAGAATATGGCTACACCTTC.

The chain is built from TRBV25-1 and TRBJ1-1; 7 nucleotides align to TRBD1. This CDR3 has 14 residues. Trimming removed 3 bases from V and 1 base from J; junction bases left unmatched: 2. Germline assignment: CDR1 MGHDK and CDR2 SYGVNS. CDR3 coding DNA: TGTGCCAGCAGTGAGGGACAGAGGAACACTGAAGCTTTCTTT. Translating it yields CASSEGQRNTEAFF.

The chain is built from TRBV7-3 and TRBJ2-3; weak D call: TRBD1 (6 bases). The CDR3 runs to 14 residues. V was clipped by 1 base and J by 5 bases, with 10 bases between them. Germline CDR1 and CDR2: SGHTA and FQGTGA. In DNA form, the CDR3 reads TGTGCCAGCAGCTTAAGTGGGGGCGTAGATACGCAGTATTTT. Amino acids: CASSLSGGVDTQYF.